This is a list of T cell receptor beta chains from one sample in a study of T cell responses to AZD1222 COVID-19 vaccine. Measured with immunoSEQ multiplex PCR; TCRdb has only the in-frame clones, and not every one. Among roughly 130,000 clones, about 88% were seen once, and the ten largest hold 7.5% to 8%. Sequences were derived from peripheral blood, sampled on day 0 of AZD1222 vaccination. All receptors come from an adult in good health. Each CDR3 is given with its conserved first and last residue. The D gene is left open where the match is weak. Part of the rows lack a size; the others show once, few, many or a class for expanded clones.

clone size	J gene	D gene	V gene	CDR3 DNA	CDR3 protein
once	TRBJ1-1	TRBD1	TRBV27	TGTGCCAGCAGTTTACATGGGCGACCGGACAGGGGCACTGAAGCTTTCTTT	CASSLHGRPDRGTEAFF
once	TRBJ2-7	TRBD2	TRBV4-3	TGCGCCAGCAGCCAAGATACTAGCGGGAGGGCCTTTCGGGAGCAGTACTTC	CASSQDTSGRAFREQYF
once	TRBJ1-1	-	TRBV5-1	TGCGCCAGCAGCTTGCTCGATCCCGGGCTGAACACTGAAGCTTTCTTT	CASSLLDPGLNTEAFF
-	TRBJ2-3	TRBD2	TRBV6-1	TGTGCCAGCAGTGAAGAAGCTAGCGGGAGTATTCGGGATACGCAGTATTTT	CASSEEASGSIRDTQYF
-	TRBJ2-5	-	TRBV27	TGTGCCAGCAGTTGCCCCGGTTACGTAAACCGATGCTTCGAGACCCAGTACTTC	CASSCPGYVNRCFETQYF
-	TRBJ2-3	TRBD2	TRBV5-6	TGTGCCAGCAGCTTGTGGCGCGGGGGGCTCGTAGATACGCAGTATTTT	CASSLWRGGLVDTQYF
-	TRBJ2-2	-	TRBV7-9	TGTGCCAGCAGCTTAGGTGTTGGGGGCACCGGGGAGCTGTTTTTT	CASSLGVGGTGELFF
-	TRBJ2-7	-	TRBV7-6	TGTGCCAGCAGCTTAAACGGCATGATGGACAACGAGCAGTACTTC	CASSLNGMMDNEQYF
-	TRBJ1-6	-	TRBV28	TGTGCCAGCAGTTTATTACAGGGTCTCAATTCACCCCTCCACTTT	CASSLLQGLNSPLHF
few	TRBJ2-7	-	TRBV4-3	TGCGCCAGCAGCCAAGGGCAGGGGACGAACGAGCAGTACTTC	CASSQGQGTNEQYF
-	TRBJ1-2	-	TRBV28	TGTGCCAGCAGTAGCAGGACCTATGGCTACACCTTC	CASSSRTYGYTF
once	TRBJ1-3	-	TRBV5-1	TGCGCCAGCAGCTCGGACAGCCGCGGAAACACCATATATTTT	CASSSDSRGNTIYF
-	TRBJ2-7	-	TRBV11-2	TGTGCCAGCAGCTTAGACCTAGCTGGGGGCGAGCAGTACTTC	CASSLDLAGGEQYF
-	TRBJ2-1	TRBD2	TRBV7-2	TGTGCCAGCAGCTTCGGGAGGGCTGGGAATGAGCAGTTCTTC	CASSFGRAGNEQFF
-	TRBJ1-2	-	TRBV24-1	TGTGCCACCAGTGATCGGCAGAATGGCTACACCTTC	CATSDRQNGYTF
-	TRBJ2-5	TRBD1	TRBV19	TGTGCCAGTAGTTTAGGACAGGGGCTAGAGACCCAGTACTTC	CASSLGQGLETQYF